These 23 T cell receptor beta chains share one sample of origin, sequenced in a study of cytomegalovirus exposure and HLA in healthy donors. Repertoires were generated with immunoSEQ multiplex PCR, while TCRdb's copy carries only in-frame clones and drops some. The table records 120,000 or so clones, approximately 95% of them present only once. Sequencing input: PBMCs. These receptors originate from a man between 18 and 29 years old in good health and CMV-seronegative.

The chain uses TRBV6-5 and TRBJ2-1; 10 nucleotides agree with TRBD1. The CDR3 has 15 residues. After removal of 6 bases from V and 2 bases from J, the junction contained 4 bases not matched to a gene. From germline, CDR1 is MNHEY and CDR2 SVGAGI. The CDR3 loop is CASSADRGAYNEQFF. Written as DNA, the CDR3 is TGTGCCAGCAGCGCGGACAGGGGGGCCTACAATGAGCAGTTCTTC.

The chain couples TRBV11-3 to TRBJ2-7; D may be TRBD2 (6 bases). CDR1 and CDR2 (germline): SGHNT, YENEEA. V lost 7 bases to trimming and J lost 0 bases, with 13 bases between them. The CDR3 runs 14 residues. CDR3 bases: TGTGCCAGCACAGGGACTGACGGCTCCTACGAGCAGTACTTC. Protein: CASTGTDGSYEQYF. The variable domain in full, with the rest retrieved from reference TRBV11-3 and TRBJ2-7, is EAGVVQSPRYKIIEKKQPVAFWCNPISGHNTLYWYLQNLGQGPELLIRYENEEAVDDSQLPKDRFSAERLKGVDSTLKIQPAELGDSAVYLCASTGTDGSYEQYFGPGTRLTVT.

The rearrangement uses TRBV7-2 and TRBJ2-7, with TRBD1 matching over 9 bases. Looked up from germline, CDR1 is SGHTA and CDR2 is FQGNSA. The CDR3 is 17 residues long. After removal of 4 bases from V and 2 bases from J, the junction contained 12 bases not matched to a gene. CDR3 residues: CASSSSGQGWVTYEQYF. In nucleotides, the CDR3 is TGTGCCAGCAGCTCCTCTGGACAGGGGTGGGTAACCTACGAGCAGTACTTC.

The rearrangement joins TRBV29-1 to TRBJ2-1; a possible D gene is TRBD2 (5 bases). V was clipped by 6 bases and J by 0 bases, with 12 bases between them. The CDR3 runs 14 residues. Germline V gives CDR1 SQVTM, CDR2 ANQGSEA. CDR3: CSVSRDLSYNEQFF. CDR3 coding DNA: TGCAGCGTGAGCCGGGATCTCTCCTACAATGAGCAGTTCTTC.

Turning to this clone: One junction end disagrees with the germline gene, perhaps due to a read error. This chain joins TRBV2 and TRBJ2-1; TRBD2 agrees at 11 bases. The germline gives CDR1 SNHLY, CDR2 FYNNEI. The CDR3 consists of 15 residues. The CDR3 sequence is CASREGTSGSYEQFF. The CDR3 nucleotides are TGTGCCAGCAGGGAAGGAACTAGCGGGAGTTATGAGCAGTTCTTC.

This sequence joins TRBV11-3 and TRBJ2-7; D call uncertain. The germline gives CDR1 SGHNT, CDR2 YENEEA. Trimming cost V 5 bases and J 0 bases, with 11 bases left between them. CDR3 length equals 14 residues. The CDR3 nucleotides read TGTGCCAGCAGCCGCGGCGGCAGCTCCTACGAGCAGTACTTC. Protein sequence: CASSRGGSSYEQYF.

The genes are TRBV28 and TRBJ1-3, with D tentatively TRBD1 (5 bases). The CDR3 consists of 17 residues. V was shortened by 3 bases and J by 0 bases, with 15 bases between the two germline ends. Per the germline V gene, CDR1 is MDHEN and CDR2 is SYDVKM. The chain's CDR3 is CASSFHQGESSGNTIYF. For the CDR3, the DNA is TGTGCCAGCAGTTTTCACCAGGGTGAAAGCTCTGGAAACACCATATATTTT.

The chain carries TRBV28 and TRBJ1-4; 9 bases align to TRBD1. In germline, CDR1 is MDHEN, CDR2 SYDVKM. The trim removed 5 bases at V and 8 bases at J, leaving 6 bases unmatched. This CDR3 is built from 14 residues. The CDR3 loop reads CASSLGTGREKLFF. The CDR3 DNA follows: TGTGCCAGCAGTCTCGGGACAGGGCGGGAAAAACTGTTTTTT.

This chain links TRBV7-2 with TRBJ1-1; 7 bases align to TRBD1. In germline, CDR1 is SGHTA, CDR2 FQGNSA. V was pared by 5 bases and J by 0 bases, with 0 bases of the junction left unmatched. The CDR3 has 13 residues. The CDR3 loop reads CASSDRVNTEAFF. The CDR3 DNA follows: TGTGCCAGCAGCGACAGGGTGAACACTGAAGCTTTCTTT. The complete variable domain, with remaining parts taken from reference TRBV7-2 and TRBJ1-1, reads GAGVSQSPSNKVTEKGKDVELRCDPISGHTALYWYRQSLGQGLEFLIYFQGNSAPDKSGLPSDRFSAERTGGSVSTLTIQRTQQEDSAVYLCASSDRVNTEAFFGQGTRLTVV.

The rearrangement links TRBV19 to TRBJ1-4, with D possibly matching TRBD1 (5 bases). Germline loops: CDR1 LNHDA, CDR2 SQIVND (reference sequence). V shed 5 bases and J shed 14 bases, with 18 bases lying between them. The CDR3 sequence is 13 residues long. DNA of the CDR3: TGTGCCAGTAGTTCCTTAGAGGTCGGGGGTCTGTTTTTT. It is translated as CASSSLEVGGLFF.

The rearrangement links TRBV27 to TRBJ1-1; D call uncertain. CDR1 and CDR2 from the germline V gene are MNHEY and SMNVEV (reference sequence). Trimming removed 7 bases at V and 4 bases at J, with 10 bases between. The CDR3 is made up of 12 amino acids. CDR3 protein: CASTSPSTEAFF. The CDR3 nucleotides are TGTGCCAGCACCTCCCCGAGCACTGAAGCTTTCTTT.

The chain links TRBV9 to TRBJ2-7, with D tentatively TRBD2 (6 bases). The germline CDR1 and CDR2 sequences are SGDLS and YYNGEE. Trimming removed 0 bases at V and 3 bases at J, with 16 bases between. CDR3 length: 16 residues. CDR3 DNA: TGTGCCAGCAGCGTAGATTGGGGGGATCCCTTCTACGAGCAGTACTTC. It translates to CASSVDWGDPFYEQYF.

The rearrangement joins TRBV19 to TRBJ1-5, with D unclear. Trimming removed 1 base at V and 7 bases at J, with 11 bases between. CDR1 and CDR2 (germline): LNHDA, SQIVND (reference sequence). CDR3 length: 14 residues. DNA of the CDR3: TGTGCCAGTAGTATAGGGTCGCGGGGACAGCCCCAGCATTTT. Protein: CASSIGSRGQPQHF.

The chain employs TRBV2 and TRBJ2-1; 11 positions agree with TRBD2. The junction had 6 bases not matched to a gene; V was cut back by 6 bases and J by 5 bases. CDR1 and CDR2 from the germline V gene are SNHLY and FYNNEI. The CDR3 length is 15 residues. The CDR3, as DNA: TGTGCCAGCAGGGAGACTAGCGGGGTTAACAATGAGCAGTTCTTC. Protein product: CASRETSGVNNEQFF.

V gene TRBV13 combines with J gene TRBJ1-2, with D possibly matching TRBD1 (6 bases). This CDR3 has 15 residues. V dropped 5 bases and J dropped 4 bases, with 17 bases sitting between them. From germline, CDR1 is PRHDT and CDR2 FYEKMQ (reference sequence). CDR3: CASSRAGDPRYGYTF. The CDR3 nucleotides are TGTGCCAGCAGCCGTGCAGGGGACCCACGCTATGGCTACACCTTC.

The chain recombines TRBV27 with TRBJ1-5, with D tentatively TRBD1 (5 bases). The CDR3 contains 14 residues. Per germline, CDR1 MNHEY and CDR2 SMNVEV (reference sequence). V lost 2 bases and J 3 bases, leaving 8 bases between the germline ends. The DNA for the CDR3 is TGTGCCAGCAGTTTAGGGGGGGTCAATCAGCCCCAGCATTTT. This codes for CASSLGGVNQPQHF.

This rearrangement joins TRBV15 to TRBJ2-1; 7 nucleotides agree with TRBD2. Germline CDR1 and CDR2: LNHNV and YYDKDF (reference sequence). The CDR3 has 16 residues. V gave up 5 bases and J gave up 5 bases; unmatched junction bases: 12. The chain's CDR3 is CATSGPERDQDNEQFF. CDR3 in DNA: TGTGCCACCAGCGGGCCGGAGCGGGATCAAGACAATGAGCAGTTCTTC. Supplemented by reference TRBV15 and TRBJ2-1, the full variable domain reads DAMVIQNPRYQVTQFGKPVTLSCSQTLNHNVMYWYQQKSSQAPKLLFHYYDKDFNNEADTPDNFQSRRPNTSFCFLDIRSPGLGDTAMYLCATSGPERDQDNEQFFGPGTRLTVL.

CDR3 protein: CSVVGTTDEQYF. The CDR3 DNA is TGCAGCGTTGTGGGTACTACGGACGAGCAGTACTTC. V gene TRBV29-1 combines with J gene TRBJ2-7; D gene unclear. V was pared by 4 bases and J by 5 bases, with 12 bases between. The germline V gene encodes CDR1 SQVTM and CDR2 ANQGSEA. The CDR3 has 12 amino acids.

The chain's CDR3 is CASSPTGQGSETQYF. The CDR3 region has the DNA TGTGCCAGCAGCCCCACGGGACAGGGGTCAGAGACCCAGTACTTC. The V and J genes are TRBV11-2 and TRBJ2-5; TRBD1 matches 10 bases. In germline, CDR1 is SGHAT, CDR2 FQNNGV. The CDR3 extends over 15 amino acids. V dropped 5 bases and J dropped 4; count of bases not matched to a gene: 7.

V usage is TRBV7-6 and J usage is TRBJ2-1; D gene unclear. This CDR3 is built from 15 residues. The germline V and J ends were trimmed by 0 bases and 0 bases, with 6 bases remaining between them. CDR1 and CDR2 from the germline V gene are SGHVS and FNYEAQ. CDR3 coding DNA: TGTGCCAGCAGCTTAGCGCTCAGCTCCTACAATGAGCAGTTCTTC. This sequence encodes CASSLALSSYNEQFF.

This chain uses TRBV7-9 with TRBJ1-1; TRBD1 matches at 9 bases. The CDR3 spans 14 residues. From germline, CDR1 is SEHNR and CDR2 FQNEAQ (reference sequence). The V segment lost 3 bases and the J segment 3 bases; nucleotides outside the gene matches: 2. The CDR3 protein is CASSFRDRDTEAFF. The CDR3 DNA sequence: TGTGCCAGCAGCTTCCGGGACAGGGACACTGAAGCTTTCTTT.

This chain links TRBV9 with TRBJ2-1, with 12 bases lining up with TRBD2. This CDR3 region has 16 residues. The V and J ends lost 0 bases and 4 bases, in that order; junction bases with no gene match: 2. Germline CDR1 is SGDLS and CDR2 is YYNGEE. CDR3 sequence reads: CASSVGLAGVYNEQFF. The CDR3, as DNA: TGTGCCAGCAGCGTAGGACTAGCGGGGGTTTACAATGAGCAGTTCTTC.

V is TRBV11-2 and J is TRBJ2-3, with 7 bases matching TRBD1. V shed 4 bases and J 6 bases; nucleotides not matched to a gene: 1. The CDR3 is made up of 12 amino acids. Germline V gene sequence: CDR1 SGHAT, CDR2 FQNNGV. CDR3 in amino acids: CASSSQGDTQYF. CDR3 DNA sequence: TGTGCCAGCAGCTCACAGGGGGATACGCAGTATTTT.